A single sample is the source of the 27 T cell receptor beta chains below, sequenced in a study of shared clonotypes between healthy human individuals. Sequenced by immunoSEQ multiplex PCR; TCRdb stores in-frame clones only, minus some. In the table there are about 1.1 million clones, approximately 80% of which are singletons. Sequencing was performed on memory CD4+ T cells from PBMCs. The subset is: CD45RA-negative fraction. Receptors were obtained from a man younger than 35 in good health. Some clones in this sample may be carry-over from other donors' samples.

The V and J genes are TRBV13 and TRBJ1-2, with TRBD1 matching 9 bases. Per the germline V gene, CDR1 is PRHDT and CDR2 is FYEKMQ (reference sequence). The CDR3 contains 16 residues. Losses at the gene ends were 3 bases for V and 4 bases for J; bases not matched to a gene: 9. CDR3 region: CASSFYGQGPSYGYTF. In DNA form, the CDR3 reads TGTGCCAGCAGCTTTTACGGACAGGGGCCTTCCTATGGCTACACCTTC.

The rearrangement joins TRBV2 to TRBJ2-5; D possibly corresponds to TRBD2 (6 bases). Trimming cost V 6 bases and J 2 bases, with 13 bases left between them. Germline V gene data show CDR1 as SNHLY and CDR2 as FYNNEI. CDR3 length: 14 amino acids. The CDR3 sequence is CASSYLAGQETQYF. CDR3 coding DNA: TGTGCCAGCAGCTATCTCGCGGGGCAAGAGACCCAGTACTTC.

This chain connects TRBV6-1 to TRBJ1-2; 8 bases match TRBD1. CDR1 and CDR2 (germline): MNHNS, SASEGT. The CDR3 has 14 residues. J gave up 8 bases and V 4 bases, and 9 bases lay outside the gene matches. This CDR3 reads CASSVGQGLSGYTF. The CDR3 DNA sequence: TGTGCCAGCAGTGTCGGACAGGGTCTTTCCGGCTACACCTTC.

This clone was seen a single time. CDR3 protein: CASSPRGQGGNGYTF. In nucleotides, the CDR3 is TGTGCCAGCAGCCCCCGTGGACAGGGAGGGAATGGCTACACCTTC. V usage is TRBV7-9 and J usage is TRBJ1-2; 8 bases are shared with TRBD1. The CDR3 length is 15 residues. The germline gives CDR1 SEHNR, CDR2 FQNEAQ (reference sequence). Trimming at V came to 5 bases and at J to 6 bases, leaving 11 bases not matched to a gene.

Regarding this clone: This may be a read error: a much more frequent sequence differs by one nucleotide. The chain combines TRBV27 with TRBJ2-5; D gene unclear. This CDR3 has 10 amino acids. Germline V gives CDR1 MNHEY, CDR2 SMNVEV (reference sequence). V was trimmed by 5 bases and J by 5 bases, leaving 3 bases between them. The CDR3 DNA reads as TGTGCCAGCAGTAGGGAGACCCAGTACTTC. Translated, it gives CASSRETQYF.

This chain links TRBV2 with TRBJ2-1; 9 bases agree with TRBD2. The V segment lost 6 bases and the J segment 0 bases; nucleotides outside the gene matches: 12. The CDR3 is 18 amino acids. Germline-derived CDR1 and CDR2 are SNHLY and FYNNEI. CDR3 amino acids: CASRRLAGKGNSYNEQFF. The CDR3 DNA follows: TGTGCCAGCAGGAGGCTAGCGGGGAAGGGGAACTCCTACAATGAGCAGTTCTTC.

This clone appeared many times. The chain joins TRBV14 to TRBJ1-1; D may be TRBD1 (6 bases). The CDR3 has 16 residues. Germline values: CDR1 SGHDN, CDR2 FVKESK. V was trimmed by 1 base and J by 0 bases, leaving 12 bases between them. The CDR3 reads CASSQGQGSMNTEAFF. CDR3 DNA: TGTGCCAGCAGCCAAGGGCAGGGGTCAATGAACACTGAAGCTTTCTTT. The full variable domain, its missing parts supplied by reference TRBV14 and TRBJ1-1, is EAGVTQFPSHSVIEKGQTVTLRCDPISGHDNLYWYRRVMGKEIKFLLHFVKESKQDESGMPNNRFLAERTGGTYSTLKVQPAELEDSGVYFCASSQGQGSMNTEAFFGQGTRLTVV.

As to this clone: Relative to the germline gene, one junction end is altered; a read error may explain this. The chain employs TRBV10-3 and TRBJ2-2, with no clear D. Germline lookup yields CDR1 ENHRY and CDR2 SYGVKD. The CDR3 runs to 11 residues. The CDR3 coding sequence is TGTGCCATCGGTGACGCCGGGGAGCTGTTTTTT. As protein: CAIGDAGELFF.

V usage is TRBV13 and J usage is TRBJ1-6; 7 nucleotides align to TRBD1. Per the germline V gene, CDR1 is PRHDT and CDR2 is FYEKMQ (reference sequence). The J segment lost 10 bases and the V segment lost 5 bases, leaving 8 bases of the junction unmatched. The CDR3 is made up of 14 amino acids. In DNA, the CDR3 is TGTGCCAGCAGCCGACAGGGTATCGGCTCACCCCTCCACTTT. As protein: CASSRQGIGSPLHF.

Here the CDR3 reads CASLGTGGSTDTQYF. Here the CDR3 DNA reads TGTGCCAGCCTCGGAACGGGCGGTAGCACAGATACGCAGTATTTT. The chain couples TRBV28 to TRBJ2-3, with D unresolved. From germline, CDR1 is MDHEN and CDR2 SYDVKM. This CDR3 comprises 15 residues. V lost 8 bases, J lost 0 bases, and 15 bases lay in between.

This rearrangement joins TRBV5-4 to TRBJ1-2; 9 bases are a match to TRBD1. CDR3 length equals 14 residues. CDR1 is SGHNT, CDR2 YYREEE, per germline (reference sequence). The CDR3: CVSSLDRGIYGYTF. The CDR3 nucleotides are TGTGTCAGTAGCCTGGACAGGGGTATCTATGGCTACACCTTC.

The CDR3 loop is CASSQESLAGNEQFF. The CDR3 nucleotides are TGTGCCAGCAGCCAAGAGAGCCTGGCGGGCAATGAGCAGTTCTTC. The V and J genes are TRBV4-2 and TRBJ2-1; D may be TRBD2 (5 bases). The CDR3 has 15 residues. Germline CDR1 and CDR2: LGHNA and YNFKEQ. V was trimmed by 0 bases and J by 6 bases, leaving 12 bases between them.

V and J are TRBV10-3 and TRBJ1-4; D gene unclear. This CDR3 has 13 residues. The germline CDR1 and CDR2 sequences are ENHRY and SYGVKD. V shed 6 bases and J shed 7 bases, with 12 bases lying between them. This CDR3 reads CAIRRTLGEKLFF. The CDR3 nucleotides are TGTGCCATCAGACGGACGCTGGGTGAAAAACTGTTTTTT.

This chain connects TRBV29-1 to TRBJ1-5; maybe TRBD1 (5 bases). The V gene lost 4 bases and the J gene lost 4 bases, with 14 bases spanning the gap. The CDR3 length is 14 residues. Germline CDR1 reads SQVTM; CDR2 reads ANQGSEA. CDR3 nucleotides: TGCAGCGTTGCAGAGGGGTTAGCAAATCAGCCCCAGCATTTT. Amino acid sequence: CSVAEGLANQPQHF.

The V gene is TRBV4-1, the J gene TRBJ2-6; tentatively, D is TRBD1 (6 bases). Trimming left V 0 bases short and J 0 bases short, with 12 bases between. The CDR3 consists of 18 residues. Germline V gene sequence: CDR1 MGHRA, CDR2 YSYEKL. CDR3 protein: CASSQDQGKLSGANVLTF. DNA of the CDR3: TGCGCCAGCAGCCAAGATCAGGGGAAACTCTCTGGGGCCAACGTCCTGACTTTC.

This clone was observed a handful of times. The chain combines TRBV20-1 with TRBJ1-2, with D uncertain. The ends were cut back, 0 bases at V and 7 bases at J, with 6 bases in the middle. Germline-derived CDR1 and CDR2 are DFQATT and SNEGSKA (reference sequence). The CDR3 contains 11 residues. The CDR3 DNA is TGCAGTGCTAGAGATTTTAGTGGCTACACCTTC. Its protein product is CSARDFSGYTF.

V is TRBV13 and J is TRBJ1-2; possible D gene TRBD1, 5 bases. The CDR3 runs 12 residues. From germline, CDR1 is PRHDT and CDR2 FYEKMQ (reference sequence). Trimming removed 1 base from V and 8 bases from J, with 8 bases in between. CDR3 coding DNA: TGTGCCAGCAGCTTAGCAGGGTACGGCTACACCTTC. Translation: CASSLAGYGYTF. Together with reference TRBV13 and TRBJ1-2, the CDR3 gives the full variable domain: AAGVIQSPRHLIKEKRETATLKCYPIPRHDTVYWYQQGPGQDPQFLISFYEKMQSDKGSIPDRFSAQQFSDYHSELNMSSLELGDSALYFCASSLAGYGYTFGSGTRLTVV.

This sequence joins TRBV28 and TRBJ2-5; D not certain. V shed 3 bases and J shed 4 bases, with 9 bases lying between them. Per the germline V gene, CDR1 is MDHEN and CDR2 is SYDVKM. The CDR3 contains 13 residues. CDR3 nucleotide sequence: TGTGCCAGCAGTTTGGGCAGTCTAGAGACCCAGTACTTC. Its translation is CASSLGSLETQYF. The full variable domain, its missing parts supplied by reference TRBV28 and TRBJ2-5, is DVKVTQSSRYLVKRTGEKVFLECVQDMDHENMFWYRQDPGLGLRLIYFSYDVKMKEKGDIPEGYSVSREKKERFSLILESASTNQTSMYLCASSLGSLETQYFGPGTRLLVL.

The chain combines TRBV5-4 with TRBJ2-1; 8 nucleotides match TRBD2. Germline assignment: CDR1 SGHNT and CDR2 YYREEE (reference sequence). J gave up 5 bases and V 7 bases, and 8 bases lay outside the gene matches. The CDR3 extends over 14 amino acids. CDR3 bases: TGTGCCAGCGTAAGAAGCGGGGGCGACAATGAGCAGTTCTTC. Its protein product is CASVRSGGDNEQFF.

The chain recombines TRBV12-5 with TRBJ1-1; D is ambiguous. The CDR3 runs 12 residues. Germline V gene data show CDR1 as LGHNT and CDR2 as FRNRAP. V lost 8 bases and J 1 base, leaving 8 bases between the germline ends. In DNA form, the CDR3 reads TGTGCTAGTTCACCCGAGAACACTGAAGCTTTCTTT. This encodes CASSPENTEAFF.

This rearrangement joins TRBV6-5 to TRBJ2-1; 11 nucleotides match TRBD1. V was pared by 2 bases and J by 4 bases, with 1 base of the junction left unmatched. Germline V gene sequence: CDR1 MNHEY, CDR2 SVGAGI. The CDR3 sequence is 15 residues long. The CDR3 region is CASSYRDRGYNEQFF. As DNA, the CDR3 is TGTGCCAGCAGTTACCGGGACAGGGGGTACAATGAGCAGTTCTTC.

This clone has only one observation. This rearrangement joins TRBV7-9 to TRBJ2-7; the D is unclear. Trimming left V 5 bases short and J 4 bases short, with 9 bases between. The length of the CDR3 is 12 residues. Germline V CDR1 and CDR2: SEHNR, FQNEAQ (reference sequence). The CDR3 coding sequence is TGTGCCAGCAGCCGCGTTGGGTACGAGCAGTACTTC. Amino acids: CASSRVGYEQYF.

V is TRBV30 and J is TRBJ1-5, with 7 bases matching TRBD1. With V trimmed by 2 bases and J by 0 bases, 7 bases remained unmatched. The CDR3 sequence is 16 residues long. Germline CDR1 is GTSNPN and CDR2 is SVGIG (reference sequence). CDR3 amino acids: CAWSSDRTGSNQPQHF. The CDR3 bases are TGTGCCTGGAGTTCTGATAGGACAGGTAGCAATCAGCCCCAGCATTTT. Complete variable domain (other parts from reference TRBV30 and TRBJ1-5): SQTIHQWPATLVQPVGSPLSLECTVEGTSNPNLYWYRQAAGRGLQLLFYSVGIGQISSEVPQNLSASRPQDRQFILSSKKLLLSDSGFYLCAWSSDRTGSNQPQHFGDGTRLSIL.

With regard to this clone: In the same sample, other DNA sequences code for this CDR3. CDR3 amino acids: CASSLGLAGGGADTQYF. In DNA form, the CDR3 reads TGTGCCAGCAGCTTAGGGCTAGCGGGAGGCGGCGCAGATACGCAGTATTTT. V usage is TRBV7-2 and J usage is TRBJ2-3; 11 nucleotides align to TRBD2. V was clipped by 1 base and J by 4 bases; unmatched bases: 7. CDR3 length: 17 amino acids. The V gene's germline CDR1 is SGHTA and CDR2 FQGNSA. Looking up the rest from reference TRBV7-2 and TRBJ2-3 gives the full variable domain: GAGVSQSPSNKVTEKGKDVELRCDPISGHTALYWYRQSLGQGLEFLIYFQGNSAPDKSGLPSDRFSAERTGGSVSTLTIQRTQQEDSAVYLCASSLGLAGGGADTQYFGPGTRLTVL.

This clone was counted many times. This chain links TRBV28 with TRBJ1-1; tentative D call: TRBD1 (6 bases). The CDR3 extends over 14 amino acids. Germline lookup yields CDR1 MDHEN and CDR2 SYDVKM. With 6 bases removed from V and 4 bases from J, the gap between germline ends came to 15 bases. CDR3 sequence reads: CASRVLQGATEAFF. CDR3 nucleotides: TGTGCCAGCAGGGTACTACAGGGAGCCACTGAAGCTTTCTTT. Variable domain in full (rest from reference TRBV28 and TRBJ1-1): DVKVTQSSRYLVKRTGEKVFLECVQDMDHENMFWYRQDPGLGLRLIYFSYDVKMKEKGDIPEGYSVSREKKERFSLILESASTNQTSMYLCASRVLQGATEAFFGQGTRLTVV.

The genes are TRBV7-3 and TRBJ1-2; D not resolved. This CDR3 has 15 residues. V was clipped by 5 bases and J by 0 bases, with 13 bases between them. CDR1 is SGHTA, CDR2 FQGTGA, per germline. CDR3: CASSPSVGSNYGYTF. The CDR3 nucleotides are TGTGCCAGCAGCCCCTCCGTGGGCTCTAACTATGGCTACACCTTC.

This clone was found many times. The rearrangement links TRBV4-2 to TRBJ1-5, with a possible D match to TRBD1 (6 bases). Trimming cost V 0 bases and J 9 bases, with 15 bases left between them. Per the germline V gene, CDR1 is LGHNA and CDR2 is YNFKEQ. The CDR3 loop spans 15 amino acids. The CDR3 reads CASSQDIDRSRPQHF. CDR3 bases: TGTGCCAGCAGCCAAGATATTGACAGGTCACGGCCCCAGCATTTT.